The source of this T cell receptor (beta chain) is a study of shared clonotypes between healthy human individuals. Study at large: Each donor's CD8 memory used one plate, CD8 naive two, each CD4 subset three.

The assay was run at deep level. TCRdb keeps only in-frame clones here, not all; method: immunoSEQ multiplex PCR. Of about 660,000 clones in the sample, around two thirds are singletons; the top ten hold 1.5% to 2%. The junction had 10 bases not matched to a gene; V was cut back by 4 bases and J by 3 bases. This CDR3 is 17 amino acids long. Germline CDR1 is LNHDA and CDR2 is SQIVND (reference sequence). The receptor comes from a woman aged 30 to 39 in good health. The rearrangement uses TRBV19 and TRBJ1-2, with 11 bases lining up with TRBD1. Sequencing was done on a sample of memory CD4+ T cells sorted from blood. The subset is: CD45RA-negative fraction. CDR3 coding DNA: TGTGCCAGTAGTAGAAACGGACAGGGGGCGTTGGACTATGGCTACACCTTC. Translated: CASSRNGQGALDYGYTF.